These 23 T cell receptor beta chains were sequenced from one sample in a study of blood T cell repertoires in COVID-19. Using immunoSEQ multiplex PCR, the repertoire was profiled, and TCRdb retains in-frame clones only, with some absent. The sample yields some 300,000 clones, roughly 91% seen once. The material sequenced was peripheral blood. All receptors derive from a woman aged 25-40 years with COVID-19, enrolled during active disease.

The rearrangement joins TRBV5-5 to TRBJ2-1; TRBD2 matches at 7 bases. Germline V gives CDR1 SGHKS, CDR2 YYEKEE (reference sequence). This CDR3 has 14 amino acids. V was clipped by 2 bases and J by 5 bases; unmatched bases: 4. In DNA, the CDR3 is TGTGCCAGCAGCTTCCGTGGACTAGACAATGAGCAGTTCTTC. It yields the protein CASSFRGLDNEQFF.

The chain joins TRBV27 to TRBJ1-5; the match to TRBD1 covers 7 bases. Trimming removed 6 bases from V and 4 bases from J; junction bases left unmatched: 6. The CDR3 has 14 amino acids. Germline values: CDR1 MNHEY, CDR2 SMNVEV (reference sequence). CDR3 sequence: CASRTGALNQPQHF. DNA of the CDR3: TGTGCCAGCAGAACAGGGGCCCTGAATCAGCCCCAGCATTTT.

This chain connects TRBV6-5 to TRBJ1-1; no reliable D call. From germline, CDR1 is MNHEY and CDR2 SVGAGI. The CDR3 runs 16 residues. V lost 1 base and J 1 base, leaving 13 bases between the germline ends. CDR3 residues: CASSYFPRRKNTEAFF. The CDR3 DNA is TGTGCCAGCAGTTACTTTCCTCGGAGGAAGAACACTGAAGCTTTCTTT.

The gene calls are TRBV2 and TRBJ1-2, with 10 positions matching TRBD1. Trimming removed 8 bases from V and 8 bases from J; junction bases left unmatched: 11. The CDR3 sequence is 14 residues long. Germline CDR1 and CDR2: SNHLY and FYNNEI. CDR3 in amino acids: CASRKGQGIRGYTF. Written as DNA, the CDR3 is TGTGCCAGCCGAAAGGGACAGGGGATAAGAGGCTACACCTTC.

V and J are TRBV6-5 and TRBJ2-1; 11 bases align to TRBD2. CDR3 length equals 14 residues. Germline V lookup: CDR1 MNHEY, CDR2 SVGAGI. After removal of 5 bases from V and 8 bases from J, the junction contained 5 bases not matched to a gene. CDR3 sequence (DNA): TGTGCCAGCAGTACGACTAGCGGGGTATATGAGCAGTTCTTC. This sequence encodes CASSTTSGVYEQFF.

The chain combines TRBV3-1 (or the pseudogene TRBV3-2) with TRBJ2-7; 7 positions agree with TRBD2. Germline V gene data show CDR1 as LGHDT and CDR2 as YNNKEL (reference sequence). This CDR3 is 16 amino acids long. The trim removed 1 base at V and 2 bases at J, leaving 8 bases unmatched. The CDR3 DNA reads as TGTGCCAGCAGCCAAGCTGGAGGGGAGGGGACCTACGAGCAGTACTTC. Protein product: CASSQAGGEGTYEQYF.

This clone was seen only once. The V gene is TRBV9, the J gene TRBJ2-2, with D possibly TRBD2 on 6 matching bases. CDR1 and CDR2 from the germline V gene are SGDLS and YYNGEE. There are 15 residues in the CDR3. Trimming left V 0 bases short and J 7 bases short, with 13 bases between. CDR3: CASSVDGGFYGELFF. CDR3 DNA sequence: TGTGCCAGCAGCGTAGATGGAGGGTTCTACGGGGAGCTGTTTTTT.

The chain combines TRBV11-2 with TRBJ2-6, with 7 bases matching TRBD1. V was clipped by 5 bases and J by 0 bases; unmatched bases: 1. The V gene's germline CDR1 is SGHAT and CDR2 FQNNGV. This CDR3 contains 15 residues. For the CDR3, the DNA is TGTGCCAGCAGCCGACAGGGCTCTGGGGCCAACGTCCTGACTTTC. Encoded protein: CASSRQGSGANVLTF.

The CDR3 spells CASSEPGRGETQYF. In DNA, the CDR3 is TGTGCCAGCAGTGAACCGGGCAGGGGAGAGACCCAGTACTTC. The chain carries TRBV6-1 and TRBJ2-5; D is possibly TRBD1 (6 bases). The CDR3 extends over 14 amino acids. Trimming pared 2 bases from V and 4 bases from J, leaving 11 bases between. In germline, CDR1 is MNHNS, CDR2 SASEGT.

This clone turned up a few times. CDR3 nucleotide sequence: TGCGCCAGCAGCCAACGCATTCGTGGACAGGGAGTCCATAATTCACCCCTCCACTTT. Translated: CASSQRIRGQGVHNSPLHF. V usage is TRBV4-1 and J usage is TRBJ1-6, with TRBD1 identical over 8 bases. The ends lost 2 bases at V and 5 bases at J; junction bases unmatched: 14. Germline assignment: CDR1 MGHRA and CDR2 YSYEKL. CDR3 length equals 19 residues.

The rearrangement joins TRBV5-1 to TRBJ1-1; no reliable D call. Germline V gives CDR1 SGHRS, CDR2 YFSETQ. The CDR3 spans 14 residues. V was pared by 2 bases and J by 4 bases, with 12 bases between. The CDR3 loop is CASSFNGRGTEAFF. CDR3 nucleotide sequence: TGCGCCAGCAGCTTCAACGGACGGGGCACTGAAGCTTTCTTT.

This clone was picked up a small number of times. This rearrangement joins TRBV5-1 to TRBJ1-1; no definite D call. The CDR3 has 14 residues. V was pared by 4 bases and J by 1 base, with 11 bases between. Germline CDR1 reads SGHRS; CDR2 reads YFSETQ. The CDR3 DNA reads TGCGCCAGCAGCCAAAAGTCAGGGAACACTGAAGCTTTCTTT. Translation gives CASSQKSGNTEAFF.

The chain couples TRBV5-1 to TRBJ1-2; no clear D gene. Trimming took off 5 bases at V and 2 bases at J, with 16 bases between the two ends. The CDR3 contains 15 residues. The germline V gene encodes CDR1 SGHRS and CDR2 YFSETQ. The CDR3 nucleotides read TGCGCCAGCAGTTCGACTACCGACGGAAACTATGGCTACACCTTC. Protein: CASSSTTDGNYGYTF.

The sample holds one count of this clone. Written as DNA, the CDR3 is TGTGCCAGCAGTGATAGTCAGGTCACTGAAGCTTTCTTT. Translation gives CASSDSQVTEAFF. This sequence joins TRBV6-1 and TRBJ1-1, with D unclear. This CDR3 region has 13 residues. The germline V and J ends were trimmed by 3 bases and 4 bases, with 9 bases remaining between them. Germline values: CDR1 MNHNS, CDR2 SASEGT.

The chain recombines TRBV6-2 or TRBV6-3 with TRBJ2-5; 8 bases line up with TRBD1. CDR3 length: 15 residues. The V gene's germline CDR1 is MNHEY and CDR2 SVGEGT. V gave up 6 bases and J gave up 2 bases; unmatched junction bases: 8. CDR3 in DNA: TGTGCCAGCAGCCTCACAGACAGGGGACAAGAGACCCAGTACTTC. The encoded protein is CASSLTDRGQETQYF.

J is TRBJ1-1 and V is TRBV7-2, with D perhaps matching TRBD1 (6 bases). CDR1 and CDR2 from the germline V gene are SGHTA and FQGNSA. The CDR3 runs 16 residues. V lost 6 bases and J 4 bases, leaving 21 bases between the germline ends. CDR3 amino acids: CASRIGGILSATEAFF. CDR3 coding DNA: TGTGCCAGCAGGATAGGGGGAATTCTATCCGCCACTGAAGCTTTCTTT.

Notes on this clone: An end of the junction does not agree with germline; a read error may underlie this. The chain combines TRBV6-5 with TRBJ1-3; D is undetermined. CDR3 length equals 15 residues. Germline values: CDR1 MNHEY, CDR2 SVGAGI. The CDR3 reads CASSTTAGPGNTIYF. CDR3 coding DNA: TGTGCCAGCAGTACCACGGCAGGCCCTGGTAACACCATATATTTT.

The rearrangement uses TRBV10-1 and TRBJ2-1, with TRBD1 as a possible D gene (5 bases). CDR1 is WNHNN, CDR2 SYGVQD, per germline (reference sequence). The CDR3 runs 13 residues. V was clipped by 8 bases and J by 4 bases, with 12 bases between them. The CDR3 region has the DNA TGCGCCAGCGCTGGGGCCAGATACAATGAGCAGTTCTTC. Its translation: CASAGARYNEQFF.

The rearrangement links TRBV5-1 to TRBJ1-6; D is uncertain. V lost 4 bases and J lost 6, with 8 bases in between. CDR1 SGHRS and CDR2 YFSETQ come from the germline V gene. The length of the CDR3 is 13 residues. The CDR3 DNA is TGCGCCAGCAGCCCCAACAGTAATTCACCCCTCCACTTT. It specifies CASSPNSNSPLHF.

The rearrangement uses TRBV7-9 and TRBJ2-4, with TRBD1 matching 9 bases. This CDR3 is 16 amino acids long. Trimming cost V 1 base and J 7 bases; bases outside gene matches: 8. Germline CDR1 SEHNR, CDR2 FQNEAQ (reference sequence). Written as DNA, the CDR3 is TGTGCCAGCAGCTTAGGTTCCGGGACAGGGAGTAACATTCAGTACTTC. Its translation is CASSLGSGTGSNIQYF.

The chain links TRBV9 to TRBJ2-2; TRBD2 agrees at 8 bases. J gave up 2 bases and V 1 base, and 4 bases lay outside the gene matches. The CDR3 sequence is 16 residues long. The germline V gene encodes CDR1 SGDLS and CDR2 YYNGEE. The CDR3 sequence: CASSVRTSRNTGELFF. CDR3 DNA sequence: TGTGCCAGCAGCGTACGGACTAGCAGAAACACCGGGGAGCTGTTTTTT. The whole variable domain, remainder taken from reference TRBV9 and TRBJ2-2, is DSGVTQTPKHLITATGQRVTLRCSPRSGDLSVYWYQQSLDQGLQFLIQYYNGEERAKGNILERFSAQQFPDLHSELNLSSLELGDSALYFCASSVRTSRNTGELFFGEGSRLTVL.

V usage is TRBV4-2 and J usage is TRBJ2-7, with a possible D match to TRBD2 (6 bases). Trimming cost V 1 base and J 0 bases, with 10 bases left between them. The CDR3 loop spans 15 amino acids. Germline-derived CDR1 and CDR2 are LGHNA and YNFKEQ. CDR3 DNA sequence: TGTGCCAGCAGCCAAGGCGTAGCGGTCTCCTACGAGCAGTACTTC. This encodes CASSQGVAVSYEQYF.

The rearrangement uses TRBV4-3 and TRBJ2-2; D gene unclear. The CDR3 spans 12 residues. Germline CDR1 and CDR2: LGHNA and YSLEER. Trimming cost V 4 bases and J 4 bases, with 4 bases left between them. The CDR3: CASSPITGELFF. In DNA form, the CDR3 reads TGCGCCAGCAGCCCCATCACCGGGGAGCTGTTTTTT.